The rows below give T cell receptor beta chains drawn from one sample of a study of CD8 T cells in ankylosing spondylitis. MiXCR, run by TCRdb on the 5' RACE reads, gives a single entry per CDR3 protein. The sample lists fewer than 250,000 distinct CDR3 sequences, about 10% occurring once. Sequencing was performed on blood, either unsorted or a sorted T cell fraction (not recorded which). The receptor source for this set is a male donor with ankylosing spondylitis or in good health (not recorded which). CDR3s include the opening cysteine and the closing phenylalanine or tryptophan. D genes are given only for firm matches. A row's size may be missing; if present it is once, few, many or a size class.

D: NA; size: many; J: TRBJ2-1; V: TRBV2; DNA: TGTGCCAGCAGGGAAAGACAGTTCAATGAGCAGTTCTTC; CDR3: CASRERQFNEQFF
D: TRBD2; size: many; J: TRBJ2-1; V: TRBV28; DNA: TGTGCCAGCAGTTTAAATAGCGGGGGGGAATACAATGAGCAGTTCTTC; CDR3: CASSLNSGGEYNEQFF
D: NA; size: few; J: TRBJ1-4; V: TRBV28; DNA: TGTGCCAGCAGTTTGAATGGCAATGAAAAACTGTTTTTT; CDR3: CASSLNGNEKLFF
D: TRBD1; size: many; J: TRBJ1-4; V: TRBV6-1; DNA: TGTGCCAGCAGTGACGACAGGGTGGATGAAAAACTGTTTTTT; CDR3: CASSDDRVDEKLFF
D: NA; size: many; J: TRBJ2-3; V: TRBV21-1; DNA: TGTGCCAGCATCATGACAGGGGATACGCAGTATTTT; CDR3: CASIMTGDTQYF
D: TRBD1; size: many; J: TRBJ2-2; V: TRBV9; DNA: TGTGCCAGCAGCGTAGGATCGGGACAGGGGACCACCGGGGAGCTGTTTTTT; CDR3: CASSVGSGQGTTGELFF
D: NA; size: many; J: TRBJ1-3; V: TRBV29-1; DNA: TGCAGCGGCTGGTCCTCTGGAAACACCATATATTTT; CDR3: CSGWSSGNTIYF
D: TRBD2; size: many; J: TRBJ2-1; V: TRBV10-3; DNA: TGTGCCATCAGTGATAAGCGGGGGGCAACATCCGATGAGCAGTTCTTC; CDR3: CAISDKRGATSDEQFF
D: NA; size: many; J: TRBJ2-5; V: TRBV14; DNA: TGTGCCAGCAGCCAAGAAGGAGGGGCCCTCGGGACCCAGTACTTC; CDR3: CASSQEGGALGTQYF
D: TRBD1; size: few; J: TRBJ2-1; V: TRBV29-1; DNA: TGCAGCGTAAGGGACAGGGGTTTCGACAATGAGCAGTTCTTC; CDR3: CSVRDRGFDNEQFF
D: TRBD1; size: NA; J: TRBJ2-1; V: TRBV6-5; DNA: TGTGCCAGCAGTTACTCGCGGGGACAGGGGGCTTCTGAGCAGTTCTTC; CDR3: CASSYSRGQGASEQFF
D: TRBD2; size: few; J: TRBJ2-5; V: TRBV9; DNA: TGTGCCAGCAGCGTAGGGGTAGCGGGGGGTTCAGAGACCCAGTACTTC; CDR3: CASSVGVAGGSETQYF
D: NA; size: NA; J: TRBJ1-3; V: TRBV12-3/TRBV12-4; DNA: TGTGCCAGCGGGCCTAGTCTTGGAAACACCATATATTTT; CDR3: CASGPSLGNTIYF
D: NA; size: many; J: TRBJ1-1; V: TRBV6-1; DNA: TGTGCCAGCAGTGAACGGACTTTGTCAGGGCGTTCTGAAGCTTTCTTT; CDR3: CASSERTLSGRSEAFF
D: NA; size: many; J: TRBJ1-1; V: TRBV6-5; DNA: TGTGCCAGCAGTTACCTGGACCCAGACACTGAAGCTTTCTTT; CDR3: CASSYLDPDTEAFF
D: TRBD2; size: many; J: TRBJ2-1; V: TRBV6-2/TRBV6-3; DNA: TGTGCCTTGAGCGGGGGGGCTTACAATGAGCAGTTCTTC; CDR3: CALSGGAYNEQFF
D: TRBD2; size: NA; J: TRBJ2-5; V: TRBV5-1; DNA: TGCGCCAGCAGCCCGGATGCAGCGGGGAACCAAGAGACCCAGTACTTC; CDR3: CASSPDAAGNQETQYF
D: NA; size: NA; J: TRBJ2-1; V: TRBV7-7; DNA: TGTGCTAGCAGTCCGTCGGGGGCGAAGGGTGAGCAGTTCTTC; CDR3: CASSPSGAKGEQFF
D: TRBD2; size: NA; J: TRBJ2-3; V: TRBV18; DNA: TGTGCCAGCTCAGCAAGACTAGCGGATAGAGATACGCAGTATTTT; CDR3: CASSARLADRDTQYF
D: NA; size: NA; J: TRBJ2-1; V: TRBV11-1; DNA: TGTGCCAGCAGCCCAGTCAGGGACGAGCAGTTCTTC; CDR3: CASSPVRDEQFF